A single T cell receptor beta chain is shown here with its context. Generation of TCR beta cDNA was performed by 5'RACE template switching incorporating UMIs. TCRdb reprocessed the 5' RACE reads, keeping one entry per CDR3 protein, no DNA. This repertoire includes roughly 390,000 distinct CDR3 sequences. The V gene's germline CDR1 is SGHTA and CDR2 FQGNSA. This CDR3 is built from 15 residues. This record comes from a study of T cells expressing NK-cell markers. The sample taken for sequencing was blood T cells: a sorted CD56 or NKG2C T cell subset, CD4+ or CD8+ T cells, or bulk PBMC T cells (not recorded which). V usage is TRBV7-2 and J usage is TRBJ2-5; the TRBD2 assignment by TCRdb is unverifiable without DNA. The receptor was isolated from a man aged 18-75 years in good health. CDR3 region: CASSFYGTSQETQYF.